This T cell receptor beta chain is drawn from a study of vaccination and CD4 T cells after COVID-19. The CDR3 totals 16 residues. Trimming left V 3 bases short and J 3 bases short, with 17 bases between. The germline CDR1 and CDR2 sequences are SGHTA and FQGNSA. Noted treatment: approximately nine-day PBMC culture with coronavirus spike peptide pools or control peptides (ViraFEST assay). Following expansion of antigen-specific T cells with peptide pools, ViraFEST then sequenced TCRs. An Oncomine TCR Beta short-read assay was used to sequence the DNA from cultured CD4+ T cells. In this case, cultured CD4+ T cells provided the extracted genomic DNA. TCRdb passed the PCR reads through MiXCR, listing each CDR3 protein once. This sample has 20,000 to 30,000 distinct CDR3 sequences, with roughly 40% found just once. In regard to this clonotype: What it binds is unknown.

The sequence came from a human donor who had recovered from COVID-19. V usage is TRBV7-2 and J usage is TRBJ2-5; weak D call: TRBD2 (5 bases). Specimen: CD4+ T cells from blood, cultured in vitro. The CDR3 region is CASSFRRTLSEETQYF. CDR3 in DNA: TGTGCCAGCAGCTTTCGGAGGACTCTTTCGGAAGAGACCCAGTACTTC.